The T cell receptor beta chain described here comes from a study of T cells in Graves' hyperthyroidism and ophthalmopathy. Study as a whole: Peripheral blood specimens were obtained at initial diagnosis, prior to any treatment. Overall study findings and caveats: Most expanded thyroid clonotypes above 0.001 also appeared in blood. The model foresaw ophthalmopathy a median approximately 6.3 months prior to onset.

CDR1 and CDR2 from the germline V gene are SGHTS and YDEGEE. The V end was cut by 0 bases, the J end by 5 bases, with 8 bases between. The CDR3 has 13 residues. Amplification yielded TCR beta CDR3 regions, with RNA transcripts as the source. The HTBI primer set drove a first-round RT-PCR of the TCR CDR3. TCRdb itself ran the multiplex PCR reads through MiXCR, one entry per CDR3 protein. The sample holds under 450,000 distinct CDR3 sequences, approximately 15% seen once. There are many counts of this clonotype. The antigen is unknown. The TCR was taken from a woman aged 18 to 35 with Graves' hyperthyroidism. Sequencing input: blood. This chain uses TRBV5-8 with TRBJ2-5; possible D gene TRBD1, 6 bases. This CDR3 is CASSLVRGETQYF. In nucleotides, the CDR3 is TGTGCCAGCAGCTTGGTCAGGGGTGAGACCCAGTACTTC.